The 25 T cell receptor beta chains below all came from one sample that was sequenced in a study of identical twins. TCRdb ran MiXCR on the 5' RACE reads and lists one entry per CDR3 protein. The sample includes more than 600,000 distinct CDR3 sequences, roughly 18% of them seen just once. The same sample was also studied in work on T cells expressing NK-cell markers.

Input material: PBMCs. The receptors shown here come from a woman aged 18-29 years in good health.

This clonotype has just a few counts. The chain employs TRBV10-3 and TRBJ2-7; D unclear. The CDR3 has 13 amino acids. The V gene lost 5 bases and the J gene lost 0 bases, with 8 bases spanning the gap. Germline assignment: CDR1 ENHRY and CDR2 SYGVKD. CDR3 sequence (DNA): TGTGCCATCAGTACAACACCCTCCTACGAGCAGTACTTC. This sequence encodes CAISTTPSYEQYF.

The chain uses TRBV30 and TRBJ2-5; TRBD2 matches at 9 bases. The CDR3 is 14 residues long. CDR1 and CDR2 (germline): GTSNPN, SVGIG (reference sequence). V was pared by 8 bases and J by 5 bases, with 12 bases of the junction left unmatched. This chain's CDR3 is CAPPSGSGSETQYF. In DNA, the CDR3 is TGTGCCCCCCCCTCGGGTAGCGGGAGTGAGACCCAGTACTTC.

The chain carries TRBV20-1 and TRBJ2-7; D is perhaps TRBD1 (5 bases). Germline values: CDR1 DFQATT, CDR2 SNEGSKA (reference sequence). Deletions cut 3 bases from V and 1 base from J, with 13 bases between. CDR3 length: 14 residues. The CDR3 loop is CSARTAYDSYEQYF. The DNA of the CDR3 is TGCAGTGCTAGGACAGCTTACGATTCCTACGAGCAGTACTTC.

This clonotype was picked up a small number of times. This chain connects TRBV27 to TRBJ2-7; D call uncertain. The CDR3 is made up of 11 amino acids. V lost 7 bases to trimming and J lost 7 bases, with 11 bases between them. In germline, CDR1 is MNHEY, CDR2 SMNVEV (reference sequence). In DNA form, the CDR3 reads TGTGCCAGCAAACAGTTGGGGGAGCAGTACTTC. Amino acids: CASKQLGEQYF.

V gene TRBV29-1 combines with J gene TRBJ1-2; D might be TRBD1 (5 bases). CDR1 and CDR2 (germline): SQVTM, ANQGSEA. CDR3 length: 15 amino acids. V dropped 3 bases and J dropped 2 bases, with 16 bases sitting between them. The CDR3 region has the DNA TGCAGCGTTGATTCCGCGGGGGGGATAAACTATGGCTACACCTTC. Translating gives CSVDSAGGINYGYTF. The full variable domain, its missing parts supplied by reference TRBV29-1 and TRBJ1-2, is SAVISQKPSRDICQRGTSLTIQCQVDSQVTMMFWYRQQPGQSLTLIATANQGSEATYESGFVIDKFPISRPNLTFSTLTVSNMSPEDSSIYLCSVDSAGGINYGYTFGSGTRLTVV.

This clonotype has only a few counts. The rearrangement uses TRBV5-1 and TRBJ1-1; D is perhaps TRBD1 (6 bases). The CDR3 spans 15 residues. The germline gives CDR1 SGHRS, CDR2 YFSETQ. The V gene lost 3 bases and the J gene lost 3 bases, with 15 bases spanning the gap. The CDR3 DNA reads TGCGCCAGCAGCTCGGGACTTTACAGGGACACTGAAGCTTTCTTT. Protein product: CASSSGLYRDTEAFF.

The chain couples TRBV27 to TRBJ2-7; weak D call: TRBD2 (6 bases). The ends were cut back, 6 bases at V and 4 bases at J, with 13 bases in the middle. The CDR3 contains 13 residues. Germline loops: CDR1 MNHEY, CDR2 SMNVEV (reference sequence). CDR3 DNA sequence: TGTGCCAGCAGCCGCGGGACCAGGTACGAGCAGTACTTC. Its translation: CASSRGTRYEQYF.

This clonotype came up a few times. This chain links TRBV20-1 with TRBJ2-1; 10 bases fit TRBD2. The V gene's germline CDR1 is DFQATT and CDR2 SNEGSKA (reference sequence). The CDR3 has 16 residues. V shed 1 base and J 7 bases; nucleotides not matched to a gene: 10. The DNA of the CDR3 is TGCAGTGCTAGAGTGTCTAGCGGGAGATTCGAGAATGAGCAGTTCTTC. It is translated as CSARVSSGRFENEQFF.

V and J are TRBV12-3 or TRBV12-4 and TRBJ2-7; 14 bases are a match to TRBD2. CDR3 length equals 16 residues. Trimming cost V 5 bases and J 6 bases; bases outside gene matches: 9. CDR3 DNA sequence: TGTGCCAGCAGTCCCGCCGGGACTAGCGGGAGAACCGAGCAGTACTTC. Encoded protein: CASSPAGTSGRTEQYF.

The CDR3 region is CASSLGLAAAYNEQFF. The CDR3 DNA follows: TGTGCCAGCAGCTTAGGACTAGCGGCAGCCTACAATGAGCAGTTCTTC. This rearrangement joins TRBV7-2 to TRBJ2-1, with 9 bases fitting TRBD2. The CDR3 runs to 16 residues. J was trimmed by 2 bases and V by 1 base; bases with no gene match: 3. Germline CDR1 SGHTA, CDR2 FQGNSA.

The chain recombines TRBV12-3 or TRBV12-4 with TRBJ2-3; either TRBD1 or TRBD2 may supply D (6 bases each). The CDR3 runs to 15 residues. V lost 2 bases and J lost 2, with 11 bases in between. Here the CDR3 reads CASSLRGAHTDTQYF. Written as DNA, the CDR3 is TGTGCCAGCAGTTTAAGGGGGGCCCACACAGATACGCAGTATTTT.

Here the CDR3 reads CSAGTASQDTQYF. DNA for the CDR3: TGCAGTGCCGGGACAGCCTCCCAGGATACGCAGTATTTT. The V call is TRBV20-1, the J call TRBJ2-3; TRBD1 aligns across 7 bases. Germline CDR1 and CDR2: DFQATT and SNEGSKA (reference sequence). This CDR3 is 13 amino acids long. V trimming: 6 bases; J trimming: 6 bases; junction bases outside the gene matches: 9.

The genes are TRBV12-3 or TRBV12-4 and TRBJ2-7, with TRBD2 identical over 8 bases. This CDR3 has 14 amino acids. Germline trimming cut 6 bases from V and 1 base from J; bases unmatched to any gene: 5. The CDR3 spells CASRSGRGSYEQYF. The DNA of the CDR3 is TGTGCCAGCAGAAGCGGGAGAGGATCCTACGAGCAGTACTTC.

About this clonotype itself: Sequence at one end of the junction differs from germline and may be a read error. The CDR3 DNA reads as TGTGCCGGCAGTCTTAGCGTATACGAGCAGTACTTC. Its protein is CAGSLSVYEQYF. The V gene is TRBV12-3 or TRBV12-4, the J gene TRBJ2-7, with a tentative D call TRBD2 (5 bases). The CDR3 consists of 12 residues.

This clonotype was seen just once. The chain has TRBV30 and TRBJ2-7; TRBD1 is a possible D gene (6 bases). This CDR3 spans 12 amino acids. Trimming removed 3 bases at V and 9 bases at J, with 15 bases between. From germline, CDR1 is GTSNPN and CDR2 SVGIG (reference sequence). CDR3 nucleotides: TGTGCCTGGAGCCAGACAGGTTCCGGGCAGTACTTC. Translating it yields CAWSQTGSGQYF. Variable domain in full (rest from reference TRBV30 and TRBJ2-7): SQTIHQWPATLVQPVGSPLSLECTVEGTSNPNLYWYRQAAGRGLQLLFYSVGIGQISSEVPQNLSASRPQDRQFILSSKKLLLSDSGFYLCAWSQTGSGQYFGPGTRLTVT.

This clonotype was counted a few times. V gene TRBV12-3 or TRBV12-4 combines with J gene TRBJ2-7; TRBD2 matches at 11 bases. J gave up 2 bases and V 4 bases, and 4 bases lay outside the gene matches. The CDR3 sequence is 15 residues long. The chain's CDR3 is CASSSQGLAAYEQYF. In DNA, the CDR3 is TGTGCCAGCAGTTCTCAGGGACTAGCGGCCTACGAGCAGTACTTC.

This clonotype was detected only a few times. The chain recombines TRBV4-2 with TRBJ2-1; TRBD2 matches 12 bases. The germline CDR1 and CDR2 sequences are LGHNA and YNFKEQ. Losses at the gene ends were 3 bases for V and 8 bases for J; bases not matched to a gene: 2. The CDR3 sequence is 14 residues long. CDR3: CASSQWTSGDEQFF. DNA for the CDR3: TGTGCCAGCAGCCAGTGGACTAGCGGGGATGAGCAGTTCTTC.

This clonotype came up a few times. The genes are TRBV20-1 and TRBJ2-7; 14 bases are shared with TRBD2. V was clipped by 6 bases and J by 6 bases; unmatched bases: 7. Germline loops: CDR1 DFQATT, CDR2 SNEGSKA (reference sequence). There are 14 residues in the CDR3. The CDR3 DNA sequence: TGCAGTGCCGAGGGACTAGCGGGAGTCTCCGAGCAGTACTTC. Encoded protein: CSAEGLAGVSEQYF.

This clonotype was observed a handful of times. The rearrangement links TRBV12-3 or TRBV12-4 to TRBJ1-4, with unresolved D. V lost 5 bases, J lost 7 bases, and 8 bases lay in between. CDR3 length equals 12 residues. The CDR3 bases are TGTGCCAGCAGTCGGCATCGTGAAAAACTGTTTTTT. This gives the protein CASSRHREKLFF.

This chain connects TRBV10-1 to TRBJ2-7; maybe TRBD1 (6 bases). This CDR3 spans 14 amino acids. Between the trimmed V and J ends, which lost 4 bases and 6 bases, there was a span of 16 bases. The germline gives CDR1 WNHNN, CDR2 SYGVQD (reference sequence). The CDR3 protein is CASSVGAVGTEQYF. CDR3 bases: TGCGCCAGCAGTGTGGGGGCTGTGGGGACCGAGCAGTACTTC.

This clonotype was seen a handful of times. The CDR3 sequence: CASSQFAGPAAKNIQYF. As DNA, the CDR3 is TGTGCCAGCAGTCAGTTCGCAGGTCCCGCAGCCAAAAACATTCAGTACTTC. V usage is TRBV27 and J usage is TRBJ2-4; D remains ambiguous. The V gene lost 5 bases and the J gene lost 0 bases, with 17 bases spanning the gap. The CDR3 is 17 residues long. The germline V gene has CDR1 MNHEY and CDR2 SMNVEV (reference sequence).

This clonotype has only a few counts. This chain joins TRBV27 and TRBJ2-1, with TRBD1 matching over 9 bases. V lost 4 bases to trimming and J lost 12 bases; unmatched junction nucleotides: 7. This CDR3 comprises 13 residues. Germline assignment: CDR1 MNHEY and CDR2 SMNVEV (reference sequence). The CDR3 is CASSSGQGWTQFF. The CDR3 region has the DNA TGTGCCAGCAGTTCGGGACAGGGATGGACGCAGTTCTTC.

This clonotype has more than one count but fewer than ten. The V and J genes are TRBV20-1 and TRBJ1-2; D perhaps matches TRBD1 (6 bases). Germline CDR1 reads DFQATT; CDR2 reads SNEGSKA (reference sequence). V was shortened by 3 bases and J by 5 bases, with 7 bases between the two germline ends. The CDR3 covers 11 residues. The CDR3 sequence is CSASRGYGYTF. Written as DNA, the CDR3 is TGCAGTGCTAGCAGGGGTTATGGCTACACCTTC.

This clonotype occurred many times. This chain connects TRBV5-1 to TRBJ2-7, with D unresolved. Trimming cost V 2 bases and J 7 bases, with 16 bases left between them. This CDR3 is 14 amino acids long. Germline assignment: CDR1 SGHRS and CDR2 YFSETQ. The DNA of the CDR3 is TGCGCCAGCAGCTTTTCGTCTGGTATAAGGGAGCAGTACTTC. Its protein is CASSFSSGIREQYF.

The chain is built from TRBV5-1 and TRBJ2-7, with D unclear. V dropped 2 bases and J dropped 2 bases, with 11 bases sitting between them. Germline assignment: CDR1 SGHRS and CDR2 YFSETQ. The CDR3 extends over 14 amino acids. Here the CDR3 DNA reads TGCGCCAGCAGCTTACAGACTGGCCCCTACGAGCAGTACTTC. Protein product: CASSLQTGPYEQYF. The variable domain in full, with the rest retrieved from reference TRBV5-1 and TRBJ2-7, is KAGVTQTPRYLIKTRGQQVTLSCSPISGHRSVSWYQQTPGQGLQFLFEYFSETQRNKGNFPGRFSGRQFSNSRSEMNVSTLELGDSALYLCASSLQTGPYEQYFGPGTRLTVT.